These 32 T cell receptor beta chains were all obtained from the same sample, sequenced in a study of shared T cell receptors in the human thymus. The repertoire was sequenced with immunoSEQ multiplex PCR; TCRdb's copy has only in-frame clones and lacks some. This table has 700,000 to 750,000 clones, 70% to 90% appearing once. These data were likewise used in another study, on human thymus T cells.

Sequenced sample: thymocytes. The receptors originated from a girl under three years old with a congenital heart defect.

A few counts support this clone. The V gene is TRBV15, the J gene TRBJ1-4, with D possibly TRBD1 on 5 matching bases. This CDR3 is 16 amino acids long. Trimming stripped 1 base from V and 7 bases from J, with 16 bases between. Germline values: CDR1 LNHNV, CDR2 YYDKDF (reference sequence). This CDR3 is CATSRALGEGSEKLFF. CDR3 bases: TGTGCCACCAGCAGAGCCTTGGGGGAGGGGAGTGAAAAACTGTTTTTT.

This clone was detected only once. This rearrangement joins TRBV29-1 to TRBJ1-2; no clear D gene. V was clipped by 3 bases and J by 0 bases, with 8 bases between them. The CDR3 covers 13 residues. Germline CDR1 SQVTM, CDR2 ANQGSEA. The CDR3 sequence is CSVDGQTNYGYTF. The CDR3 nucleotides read TGCAGCGTTGATGGGCAGACTAACTATGGCTACACCTTC.

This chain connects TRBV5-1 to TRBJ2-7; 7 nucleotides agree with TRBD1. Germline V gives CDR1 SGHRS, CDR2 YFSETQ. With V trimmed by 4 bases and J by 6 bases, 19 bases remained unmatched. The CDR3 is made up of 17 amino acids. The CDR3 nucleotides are TGCGCCAGCAGCCGGAAGTCCCGGGACAGTGGTTCATCCGAGCAGTACTTC. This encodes CASSRKSRDSGSSEQYF.

The CDR3 DNA reads as TGTGCCAGCAGTTGGTTCGGACAGGGGTCAGGAAACACCATATATTTT. It is translated as CASSWFGQGSGNTIYF. V is TRBV6-5 and J is TRBJ1-3; 9 bases map to TRBD1. The CDR3 contains 16 residues. In germline, CDR1 is MNHEY, CDR2 SVGAGI. The J segment lost 4 bases and the V segment lost 4 bases, leaving 8 bases of the junction unmatched.

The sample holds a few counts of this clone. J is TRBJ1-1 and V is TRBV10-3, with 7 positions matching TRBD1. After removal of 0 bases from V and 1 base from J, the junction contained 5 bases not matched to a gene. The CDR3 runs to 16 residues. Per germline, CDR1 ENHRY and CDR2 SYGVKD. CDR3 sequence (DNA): TGTGCCATCAGTGAGTCGGTACAGGGGACGAACACTGAAGCTTTCTTT. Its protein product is CAISESVQGTNTEAFF.

The CDR3 sequence is CAINTGGADEQYF. DNA for the CDR3: TGTGCCATTAATACAGGGGGCGCGGACGAGCAGTACTTC. The chain couples TRBV10-3 to TRBJ2-7, with TRBD1 matching over 9 bases. The CDR3 is made up of 13 amino acids. Per the germline V gene, CDR1 is ENHRY and CDR2 is SYGVKD. The V and J ends lost 9 bases and 5 bases, in that order; junction bases with no gene match: 8.

The CDR3 sequence: CASSQIRTGHPHTQYF. The CDR3 DNA reads as TGCGCCAGCAGCCAAATAAGGACAGGGCACCCCCATACGCAGTATTTT. The chain couples TRBV4-3 to TRBJ2-3; 8 nucleotides align to TRBD1. The CDR3 contains 16 residues. V was clipped by 2 bases and J by 7 bases; unmatched bases: 11. Germline CDR1 and CDR2: LGHNA and YSLEER.

CDR3 residues: CASSILGGGVRTGELFF. CDR3 DNA: TGTGCCAGTAGTATTTTGGGCGGCGGGGTAAGAACCGGGGAGCTGTTTTTT. V and J are TRBV19 and TRBJ2-2, with a tentative D call TRBD2 (6 bases). Germline V lookup: CDR1 LNHDA, CDR2 SQIVND (reference sequence). The germline V and J ends were trimmed by 3 bases and 5 bases, with 19 bases remaining between them. CDR3 length: 17 residues. Looking up the rest from reference TRBV19 and TRBJ2-2 gives the full variable domain: DGGITQSPKYLFRKEGQNVTLSCEQNLNHDAMYWYRQDPGQGLRLIYYSQIVNDFQKGDIAEGYSVSREKKESFPLTVTSAQKNPTAFYLCASSILGGGVRTGELFFGEGSRLTVL.

The CDR3 sequence: CASSSPNQPQHF. The CDR3 region has the DNA TGTGCCAGCAGCTCTCCCAATCAGCCCCAGCATTTT. The chain is built from TRBV5-6 and TRBJ1-5; no clear D gene. The CDR3 sequence is 12 residues long. The germline V and J ends were trimmed by 3 bases and 3 bases, with 4 bases remaining between them. CDR1 is SGHDT, CDR2 YYEEEE, per germline.

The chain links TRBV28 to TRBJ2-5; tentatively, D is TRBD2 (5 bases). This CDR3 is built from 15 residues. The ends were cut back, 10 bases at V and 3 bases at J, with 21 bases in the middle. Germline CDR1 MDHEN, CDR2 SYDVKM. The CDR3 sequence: CATRRKARPEETQYF. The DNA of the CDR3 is TGTGCCACGAGGAGGAAGGCCAGGCCAGAAGAGACCCAGTACTTC.

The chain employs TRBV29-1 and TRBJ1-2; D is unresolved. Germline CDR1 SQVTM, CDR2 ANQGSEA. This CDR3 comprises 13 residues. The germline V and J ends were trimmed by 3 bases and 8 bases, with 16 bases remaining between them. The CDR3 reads CSVDSAWATGYTF. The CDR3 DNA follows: TGCAGCGTTGACTCGGCTTGGGCAACCGGCTACACCTTC.

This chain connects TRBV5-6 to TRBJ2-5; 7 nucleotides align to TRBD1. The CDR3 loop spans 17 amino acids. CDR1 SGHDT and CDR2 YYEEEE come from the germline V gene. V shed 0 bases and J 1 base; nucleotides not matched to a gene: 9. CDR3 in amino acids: CASSLVVRRQGQETQYF. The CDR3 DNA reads TGTGCCAGCAGCTTGGTCGTAAGGCGACAGGGCCAAGAGACCCAGTACTTC.

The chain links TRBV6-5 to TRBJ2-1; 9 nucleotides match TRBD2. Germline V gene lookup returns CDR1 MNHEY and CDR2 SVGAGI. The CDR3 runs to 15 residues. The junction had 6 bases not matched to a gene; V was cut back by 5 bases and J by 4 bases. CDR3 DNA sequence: TGTGCCAGCAGTGTACTGCGGGGGGGATACAATGAGCAGTTCTTC. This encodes CASSVLRGGYNEQFF.

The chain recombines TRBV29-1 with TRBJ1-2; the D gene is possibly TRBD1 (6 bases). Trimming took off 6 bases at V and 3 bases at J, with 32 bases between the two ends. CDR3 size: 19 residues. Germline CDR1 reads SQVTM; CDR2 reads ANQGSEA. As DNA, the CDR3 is TGCAGCGTACCAGAACCGACCAGGGGTCGCATACGACGCGACTATGGCTACACCTTC. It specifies CSVPEPTRGRIRRDYGYTF. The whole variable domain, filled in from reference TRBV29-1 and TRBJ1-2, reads SAVISQKPSRDICQRGTSLTIQCQVDSQVTMMFWYRQQPGQSLTLIATANQGSEATYESGFVIDKFPISRPNLTFSTLTVSNMSPEDSSIYLCSVPEPTRGRIRRDYGYTFGSGTRLTVV.

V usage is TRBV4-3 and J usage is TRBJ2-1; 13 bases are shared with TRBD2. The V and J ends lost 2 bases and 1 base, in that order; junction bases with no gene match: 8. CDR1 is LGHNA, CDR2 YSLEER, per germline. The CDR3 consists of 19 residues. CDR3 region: CASSQRRTSGGYSYNEQFF. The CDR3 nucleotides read TGCGCCAGCAGCCAACGTAGGACTAGCGGGGGTTATTCCTACAATGAGCAGTTCTTC.

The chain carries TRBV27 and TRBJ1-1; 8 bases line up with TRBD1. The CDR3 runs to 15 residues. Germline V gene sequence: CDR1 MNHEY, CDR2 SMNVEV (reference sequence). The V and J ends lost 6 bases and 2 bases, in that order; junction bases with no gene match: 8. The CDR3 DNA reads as TGTGCCAGCAGACTTAGACAGGGGAAAAACACTGAAGCTTTCTTT. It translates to CASRLRQGKNTEAFF.

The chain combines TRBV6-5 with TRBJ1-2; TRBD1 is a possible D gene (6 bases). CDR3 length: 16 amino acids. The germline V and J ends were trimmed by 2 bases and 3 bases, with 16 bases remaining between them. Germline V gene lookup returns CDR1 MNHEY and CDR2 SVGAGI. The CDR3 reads CASSYRFGQTDYGYTF. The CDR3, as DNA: TGTGCCAGCAGTTACCGCTTCGGACAGACCGACTATGGCTACACCTTC.

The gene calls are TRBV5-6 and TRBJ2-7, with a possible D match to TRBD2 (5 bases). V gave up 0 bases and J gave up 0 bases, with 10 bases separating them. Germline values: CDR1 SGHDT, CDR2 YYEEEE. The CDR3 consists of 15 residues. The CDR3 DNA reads TGTGCCAGCAGCTTGGGGAGGTTTAGCTCCTACGAGCAGTACTTC. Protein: CASSLGRFSSYEQYF.

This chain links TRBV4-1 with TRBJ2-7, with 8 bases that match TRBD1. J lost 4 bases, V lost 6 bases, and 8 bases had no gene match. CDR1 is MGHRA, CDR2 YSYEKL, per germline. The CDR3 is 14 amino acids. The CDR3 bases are TGCGCCAGCAGGATAGACAGGGGTTTATACGAGCAGTACTTC. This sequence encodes CASRIDRGLYEQYF.

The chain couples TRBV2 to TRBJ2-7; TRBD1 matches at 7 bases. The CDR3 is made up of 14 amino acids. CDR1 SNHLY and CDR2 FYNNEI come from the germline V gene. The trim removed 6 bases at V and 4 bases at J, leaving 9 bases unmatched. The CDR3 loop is CASSWTEGAYEQYF. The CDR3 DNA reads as TGTGCCAGCAGCTGGACAGAGGGGGCTTACGAGCAGTACTTC.

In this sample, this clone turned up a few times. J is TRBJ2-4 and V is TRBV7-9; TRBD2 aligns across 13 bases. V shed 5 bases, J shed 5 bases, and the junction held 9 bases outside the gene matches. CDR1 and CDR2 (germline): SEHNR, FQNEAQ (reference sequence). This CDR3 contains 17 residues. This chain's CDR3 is CASSPSPGTSGENIQYF. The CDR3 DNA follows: TGTGCCAGCAGCCCGAGCCCCGGGACTAGCGGGGAAAACATTCAGTACTTC.

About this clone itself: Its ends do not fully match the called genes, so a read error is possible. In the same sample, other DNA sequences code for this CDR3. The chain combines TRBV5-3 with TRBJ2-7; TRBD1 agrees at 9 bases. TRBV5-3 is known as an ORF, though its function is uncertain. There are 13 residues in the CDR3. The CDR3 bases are TGTGCCCTCCGGCGACAGGGGGACTACGAACAGTACTTC. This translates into CALRRQGDYEQYF.

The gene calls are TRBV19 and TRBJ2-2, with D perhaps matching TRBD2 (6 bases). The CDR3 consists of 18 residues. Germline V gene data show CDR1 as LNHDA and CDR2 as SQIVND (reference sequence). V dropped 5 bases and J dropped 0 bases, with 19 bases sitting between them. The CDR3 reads CASSLRGGLGTNTGELFF. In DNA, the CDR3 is TGTGCCAGTAGTCTCCGCGGAGGGCTCGGGACGAACACCGGGGAGCTGTTTTTT.

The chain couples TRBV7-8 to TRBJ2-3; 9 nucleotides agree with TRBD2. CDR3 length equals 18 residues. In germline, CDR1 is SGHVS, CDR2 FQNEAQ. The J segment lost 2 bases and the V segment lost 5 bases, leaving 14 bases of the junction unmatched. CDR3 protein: CASSLNFGLAHATDTQYF. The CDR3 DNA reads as TGTGCCAGCAGCCTAAATTTTGGACTAGCGCATGCCACAGATACGCAGTATTTT.

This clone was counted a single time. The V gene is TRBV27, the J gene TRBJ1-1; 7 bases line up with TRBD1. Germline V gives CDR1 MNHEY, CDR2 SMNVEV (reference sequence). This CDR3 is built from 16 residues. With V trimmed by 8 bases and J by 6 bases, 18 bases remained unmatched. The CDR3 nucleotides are TGTGCCAGCGGGAGACAGGGAAAGGGGTCGGGTGCTGAAGCTTTCTTT. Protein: CASGRQGKGSGAEAFF.

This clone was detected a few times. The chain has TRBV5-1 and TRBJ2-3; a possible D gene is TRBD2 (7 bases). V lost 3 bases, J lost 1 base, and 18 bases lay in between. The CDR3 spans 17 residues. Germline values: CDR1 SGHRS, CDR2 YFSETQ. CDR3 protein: CASSSLGRGAGTDTQYF. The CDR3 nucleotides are TGCGCCAGCAGCTCCCTGGGTCGGGGGGCGGGCACAGATACGCAGTATTTT.

Here the CDR3 reads CATSRDCPDPTGNYGYTF. The CDR3 bases are TGTGCCACCAGCAGAGATTGCCCCGACCCGACAGGGAACTATGGCTACACCTTC. The rearrangement links TRBV15 to TRBJ1-2; 7 bases agree with TRBD1. This CDR3 region has 18 residues. CDR1 and CDR2 (germline): LNHNV, YYDKDF (reference sequence). Trimming cost V 0 bases and J 2 bases; bases outside gene matches: 12.

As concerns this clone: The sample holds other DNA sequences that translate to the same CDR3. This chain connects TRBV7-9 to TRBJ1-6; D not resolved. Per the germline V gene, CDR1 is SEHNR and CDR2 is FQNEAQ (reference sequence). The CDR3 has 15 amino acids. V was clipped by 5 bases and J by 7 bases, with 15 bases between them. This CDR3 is CASSTSIVENSPLHF. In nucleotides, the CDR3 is TGTGCCAGCAGCACCTCAATCGTAGAAAATTCACCCCTCCACTTT.

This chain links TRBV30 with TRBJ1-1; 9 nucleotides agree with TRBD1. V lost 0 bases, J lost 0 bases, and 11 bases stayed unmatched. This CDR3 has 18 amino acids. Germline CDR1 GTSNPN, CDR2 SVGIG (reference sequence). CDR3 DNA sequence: TGTGCCTGGAGTGTACGTGCTGGTACAGGGGGCATGAACACTGAAGCTTTCTTT. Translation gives CAWSVRAGTGGMNTEAFF.

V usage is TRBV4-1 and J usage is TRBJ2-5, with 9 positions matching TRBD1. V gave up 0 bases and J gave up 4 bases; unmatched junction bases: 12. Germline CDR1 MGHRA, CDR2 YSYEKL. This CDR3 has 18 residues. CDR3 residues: CASSQDFLQGADGETQYF. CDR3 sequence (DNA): TGCGCCAGCAGCCAAGATTTCTTACAGGGGGCGGATGGAGAGACCCAGTACTTC.

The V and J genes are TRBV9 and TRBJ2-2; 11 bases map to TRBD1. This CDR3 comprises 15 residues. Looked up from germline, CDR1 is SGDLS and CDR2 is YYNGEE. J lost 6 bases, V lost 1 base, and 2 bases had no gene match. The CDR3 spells CASSVWDRGAGELFF. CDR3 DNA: TGTGCCAGCAGCGTATGGGACAGGGGGGCCGGGGAGCTGTTTTTT.

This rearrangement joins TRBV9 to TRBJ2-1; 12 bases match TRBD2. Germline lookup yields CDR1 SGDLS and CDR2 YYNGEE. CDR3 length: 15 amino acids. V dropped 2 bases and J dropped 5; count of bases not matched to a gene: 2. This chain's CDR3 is CASSVGLAGHNEQFF. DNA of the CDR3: TGTGCCAGCAGCGTGGGACTAGCGGGCCACAATGAGCAGTTCTTC.